This T cell receptor beta chain appears in the sequencing data of a study of blood T cell repertoires in COVID-19. Study details: Samples representing acute and convalescent COVID-19 were sourced from the United States, Italy and Spain. Nucleic acid was either cDNA or gDNA, and it came from T cells, B-cell-depleted T cells, or PBMCs.

Original handling: Researchers report that nucleated cell counts were estimated from reference gene primer amplification. Sequenced by immunoSEQ multiplex PCR; TCRdb stores in-frame clones only, minus some. V, J and clone size reflect that table, while D and trimming were determined from the DNA. The sample records 75,000 to 85,000 clones, less than 90% being singletons. This TCR was recovered from a human donor in a cohort sampled during active COVID-19. Sequencing used peripheral blood.

The CDR3 spells CASEAYTEAFF. The CDR3 DNA sequence: TGTGCCAGCGAGGCTTACACTGAAGCTTTCTTT. This rearrangement joins TRBV19 to TRBJ1-1; no firm D call. Trimming cost V 9 bases and J 3 bases, with 8 bases left between them. The CDR3 spans 11 residues. Germline CDR1 and CDR2: LNHDA and SQIVND (reference sequence).